The 32 T cell receptor beta chains reported below all come from one sample, sequenced in a study of T cells in Graves' hyperthyroidism and ophthalmopathy. Authors of the study amplified TCR beta CDR3 regions from RNA transcripts. TCR CDR3 underwent first-round RT-PCR with the HTBI primer set. TCRdb processed the multiplex PCR reads anew with MiXCR; each CDR3 protein has one entry. Of around 360,000 distinct CDR3 sequences in the sample, around 15% were seen once. Sequencing used blood. Receptors originate from a woman aged 55-69 years with Graves' ophthalmopathy.

The chain employs TRBV7-8 and TRBJ1-5; 7 nucleotides line up with TRBD1. V trimming: 3 bases; J trimming: 4 bases; junction bases outside the gene matches: 9. The germline V gene has CDR1 SGHVS and CDR2 FQNEAQ. The CDR3 consists of 16 residues. For the CDR3, the DNA is TGTGCCAGCAGCTTGTACCGGGGACAGTCTAATCAGCCCCAGCATTTT. Protein product: CASSLYRGQSNQPQHF.

The chain employs TRBV28 and TRBJ2-1; a possible D gene is TRBD2 (7 bases). Germline values: CDR1 MDHEN, CDR2 SYDVKM. The CDR3 has 18 amino acids. Trimming took 4 bases from V and 2 from J, leaving 21 bases between them. Here the CDR3 reads CASSWRGGGEGPYNEQFF. Written as DNA, the CDR3 is TGTGCCAGCAGTTGGAGGGGGGGAGGGGAGGGACCCTACAATGAGCAGTTCTTC.

For this clonotype: A clone one base away is much larger, so this may be a read error. The chain couples TRBV5-6 to TRBJ1-2; D is undetermined. Germline lookup yields CDR1 SGHDT and CDR2 YYEEEE. The V end was cut by 3 bases, the J end by 1 base, with 10 bases between. The CDR3 spans 14 residues. CDR3 amino acids: CASSSGLDNYGYTF. The CDR3 coding sequence is TGTGCCAGCAGCTCGGGCCTGGATAACTATGGCTACACCTTC. The full variable domain, with the rest looked up from reference TRBV5-6 and TRBJ1-2, is DAGVTQSPTHLIKTRGQQVTLRCSPKSGHDTVSWYQQALGQGPQFIFQYYEEEERQRGNFPDRFSGHQFPNYSSELNVNALLLGDSALYLCASSSGLDNYGYTFGSGTRLTVV.

This clonotype has a handful of counts. This chain links TRBV4-2 with TRBJ1-1; no clear D. The germline V and J ends were trimmed by 4 bases and 7 bases, with 13 bases remaining between them. CDR3 size: 13 residues. CDR1 and CDR2 from the germline V gene are LGHNA and YNFKEQ. The DNA for the CDR3 is TGTGCCAGCAGCCCTCAGCTCCAAGGTGAAGCTTTCTTT. Translating gives CASSPQLQGEAFF.

This clonotype was recorded many times. The chain is built from TRBV28 and TRBJ1-1; 7 nucleotides line up with TRBD1. The CDR3 has 15 residues. Germline trimming cut 7 bases from V and 4 bases from J; bases unmatched to any gene: 12. CDR1 MDHEN and CDR2 SYDVKM come from the germline V gene. The CDR3 nucleotides are TGTGCCAGCAACCCTAGGACAGGCGGGCGCACTGAAGCTTTCTTT. Amino acids: CASNPRTGGRTEAFF.

In regard to this clonotype: A much bigger clone sits one base away, suggesting this may be a read error. The V and J genes are TRBV28 and TRBJ1-2; D unclear. The CDR3 extends over 12 amino acids. Deletions cut 5 bases from V and 7 bases from J, with 11 bases between. Germline V gene data show CDR1 as MDHEN and CDR2 as SYDVKM. The CDR3 region is CASSERESGYTF. The CDR3 DNA sequence: TGTGCCAGCAGTGAAAGGGAGAGTGGCTACACCTTC.

This chain connects TRBV9 to TRBJ2-7; tentatively, D is TRBD1 or TRBD2 (5 bases each). The ends were cut back, 3 bases at V and 2 bases at J, with 15 bases in the middle. Germline V gene lookup returns CDR1 SGDLS and CDR2 YYNGEE. This CDR3 is built from 15 residues. The CDR3 DNA sequence: TGTGCCAGCAGCGCACTCCGGGACGGTGCCTACGAGCAGTACTTC. Translated: CASSALRDGAYEQYF.

This clonotype showed up many times. The CDR3 bases are TGCAGTGCTAGGGACGGGGCGGGAGTTACAGATACGCAGTATTTT. Its protein product is CSARDGAGVTDTQYF. The V and J genes are TRBV20-1 and TRBJ2-3, with 7 bases identical to TRBD2. The CDR3 consists of 15 residues. J was trimmed by 3 bases and V by 3 bases; bases with no gene match: 9. CDR1 and CDR2 (germline): DFQATT, SNEGSKA (reference sequence).

This clonotype was recorded at least ten times. V gene TRBV15 combines with J gene TRBJ2-5; 8 bases match TRBD1. Looked up from germline, CDR1 is LNHNV and CDR2 is YYDKDF (reference sequence). V lost 8 bases and J lost 5; bases outside the gene matches: 13. The CDR3 spans 15 residues. The CDR3 reads CATSGQALTLETQYF. The CDR3 region has the DNA TGTGCCACCTCGGGACAGGCGCTAACCTTGGAGACCCAGTACTTC.

This clonotype was seen more than once but under ten times. This sequence joins TRBV5-1 and TRBJ2-3; 10 bases are shared with TRBD1. The V gene's germline CDR1 is SGHRS and CDR2 YFSETQ. The length of the CDR3 is 16 residues. The V segment lost 4 bases and the J segment 4 bases; nucleotides outside the gene matches: 9. The CDR3 sequence is CASSPFRDRGSDTQYF. The CDR3 region has the DNA TGCGCCAGCAGCCCTTTTAGGGACAGGGGTTCAGATACGCAGTATTTT.

This clonotype was counted between two and nine times. The rearrangement joins TRBV2 to TRBJ2-2; 8 bases agree with TRBD1. The CDR3 totals 15 residues. CDR1 SNHLY and CDR2 FYNNEI come from the germline V gene. V trimming: 4 bases; J trimming: 3 bases; junction bases outside the gene matches: 4. The CDR3 region is CASSVQGADTGELFF. DNA of the CDR3: TGTGCCAGCAGTGTTCAGGGGGCGGACACCGGGGAGCTGTTTTTT.

This clonotype came up a few times. The gene calls are TRBV27 and TRBJ2-7; TRBD1 matches 7 bases. J gave up 3 bases and V 6 bases, and 8 bases lay outside the gene matches. This CDR3 contains 14 residues. Germline lookup yields CDR1 MNHEY and CDR2 SMNVEV (reference sequence). This CDR3 is CASSKLGTDYEQYF. CDR3 in DNA: TGTGCCAGCAGCAAGCTGGGGACAGACTACGAGCAGTACTTC.

The J gene is TRBJ2-1, the V gene TRBV15, with 11 bases aligning to TRBD2. CDR1 is LNHNV and CDR2 is YYDKDF in the germline V gene (reference sequence). Unmatched junction bases numbered 6, after V lost 5 bases and J lost 6 bases. This CDR3 comprises 15 residues. CDR3 protein: CATSGTSGRSNEQFF. CDR3 bases: TGTGCCACCAGCGGAACTAGCGGGAGAAGCAATGAGCAGTTCTTC.

This clonotype came up many times. The V gene is TRBV30, the J gene TRBJ1-6; 7 bases match TRBD1. The CDR3 totals 16 residues. Germline CDR1 reads GTSNPN; CDR2 reads SVGIG (reference sequence). V was pared by 1 base and J by 5 bases, with 8 bases of the junction left unmatched. The CDR3 here is CAWSASHRGNNSPLHF. The CDR3 DNA reads TGTGCCTGGAGTGCTTCCCACAGGGGTAATAATTCACCCCTCCACTTT.

This clonotype has a count of ten or more. The genes are TRBV6-6 and TRBJ2-4; D uncertain. Germline CDR1 and CDR2: MNHNY and SVGAGI (reference sequence). With 0 bases removed from V and 0 bases from J, the gap between germline ends came to 6 bases. The CDR3 is 15 amino acids. CDR3 in DNA: TGTGCCAGCAGTTACTCGATAGGAGCCAAAAACATTCAGTACTTC. Translating it yields CASSYSIGAKNIQYF.

In this sample, this clonotype turned up many times. This rearrangement joins TRBV15 to TRBJ1-3; D is undetermined. The V end was cut by 0 bases, the J end by 0 bases, with 9 bases between. This CDR3 region has 16 residues. The germline V gene encodes CDR1 LNHNV and CDR2 YYDKDF (reference sequence). The CDR3 nucleotides are TGTGCCACCAGCAGAGATCGTGCATCCTCTGGAAACACCATATATTTT. This gives the protein CATSRDRASSGNTIYF.

Many counts were recorded for this clonotype. The chain couples TRBV28 to TRBJ2-1; TRBD1 agrees at 12 bases. The germline CDR1 and CDR2 sequences are MDHEN and SYDVKM. Trimming at V came to 6 bases and at J to 10 bases, leaving 10 bases not matched to a gene. This CDR3 comprises 15 residues. The CDR3 sequence is CASSLGTGGVREQFF. The DNA of the CDR3 is TGTGCCAGCAGCCTCGGGACAGGGGGCGTTAGGGAGCAGTTCTTC.

The table lists this clonotype with many counts. The chain combines TRBV20-1 with TRBJ1-6, with a weak D call TRBD1 (6 bases). CDR3 length: 10 amino acids. The germline gives CDR1 DFQATT, CDR2 SNEGSKA (reference sequence). V was clipped by 5 bases and J by 14 bases, with 10 bases between them. The CDR3 sequence: CSASGAALHF. CDR3 nucleotide sequence: TGCAGTGCTTCGGGGGCGGCCCTCCACTTT.

A few counts support this clonotype. This chain joins TRBV15 and TRBJ1-3, with TRBD1 matching 7 bases. Germline assignment: CDR1 LNHNV and CDR2 YYDKDF (reference sequence). This CDR3 is 16 amino acids long. V lost 5 bases and J lost 0; bases outside the gene matches: 7. CDR3 loop: CATSPDYRGSGNTIYF. CDR3 coding DNA: TGTGCCACCAGCCCTGACTACAGGGGCTCTGGAAACACCATATATTTT.

This clonotype has a count of ten or more. The rearrangement links TRBV5-4 to TRBJ2-5; 8 bases agree with TRBD1. V lost 6 bases, J lost 4 bases, and 8 bases stayed unmatched. This CDR3 has 14 amino acids. Germline V gives CDR1 SGHNT, CDR2 YYREEE (reference sequence). The CDR3 is CASNAGTGIETQYF. CDR3 in DNA: TGTGCCAGCAACGCCGGGACAGGAATAGAGACCCAGTACTTC.

In nucleotides, the CDR3 is TGTGCCAGCAGCTTCCTAACAGGGGGCGGCTACACCTTC. This codes for CASSFLTGGGYTF. This chain uses TRBV11-2 with TRBJ1-2; 9 nucleotides match TRBD1. Germline V gives CDR1 SGHAT, CDR2 FQNNGV. CDR3 length: 13 residues. V shed 3 bases and J 8 bases; nucleotides not matched to a gene: 4.

This clonotype was counted many times. In DNA form, the CDR3 reads TGTGCCAGCAGCCCGCGGGACAGGCCTGGCGAGCAGTACTTC. Translated, it gives CASSPRDRPGEQYF. J is TRBJ2-7 and V is TRBV5-6; 8 positions match TRBD1. The CDR3 totals 14 residues. Germline CDR1 is SGHDT and CDR2 is YYEEEE. The V gene end was trimmed by 4 bases and the J gene end by 6 bases; junction bases not matched to a gene: 9.

J is TRBJ1-2 and V is TRBV19, with a weak D call TRBD1 (5 bases). Trimming shortened V by 5 bases and J by 7 bases, and 11 bases separated the two germline ends. CDR1 and CDR2 from the germline V gene are LNHDA and SQIVND (reference sequence). There are 12 residues in the CDR3. CDR3 sequence: CASSGRDRGYTF. DNA of the CDR3: TGTGCCAGTAGTGGCCGGGACCGTGGCTACACCTTC. The full variable domain, rest sourced from reference TRBV19 and TRBJ1-2, is DGGITQSPKYLFRKEGQNVTLSCEQNLNHDAMYWYRQDPGQGLRLIYYSQIVNDFQKGDIAEGYSVSREKKESFPLTVTSAQKNPTAFYLCASSGRDRGYTFGSGTRLTVV.

This clonotype is a singleton in its sample. The chain combines TRBV12-3 or TRBV12-4 with TRBJ2-1, with 9 bases matching TRBD2. The CDR3 contains 18 residues. J gave up 8 bases and V 5 bases, and 19 bases lay outside the gene matches. The CDR3 bases are TGTGCCAGCAGTCTCCTCTCCGAGGGGACTAGCATTTTTTATGAGCAGTTCTTC. Its translation is CASSLLSEGTSIFYEQFF.

Many counts were recorded for this clonotype. The V and J genes are TRBV28 and TRBJ1-1, with no clear D. This CDR3 region has 13 residues. Germline-derived CDR1 and CDR2 are MDHEN and SYDVKM. Deletions cut 2 bases from V and 2 bases from J, with 6 bases between. CDR3 protein: CASSLRGNTEAFF. The CDR3 coding sequence is TGTGCCAGCAGTTTACGGGGAAACACTGAAGCTTTCTTT.

This clonotype was seen ten or more times. The J gene is TRBJ2-7, the V gene TRBV9; D is perhaps TRBD1 (5 bases). Germline CDR1 is SGDLS and CDR2 is YYNGEE. V gave up 1 base and J gave up 2 bases, with 10 bases separating them. The CDR3 has 14 amino acids. The CDR3 DNA reads TGTGCCAGCAGCGTAAGGGCAGGGACCTACGAGCAGTACTTC. Its translation: CASSVRAGTYEQYF.

CDR3 bases: TGTGCCAGCAGCCAACCGGGACTAGCGGGAACGTACAATGAGCAGTTCTTC. Translating it yields CASSQPGLAGTYNEQFF. The chain uses TRBV7-2 and TRBJ2-1; 13 bases are shared with TRBD2. J gave up 4 bases and V 5 bases, and 8 bases lay outside the gene matches. The CDR3 extends over 17 amino acids. Germline-derived CDR1 and CDR2 are SGHTA and FQGNSA.

This clonotype was counted ten times or more. The J gene is TRBJ1-6, the V gene TRBV12-3 or TRBV12-4, with TRBD1 as a possible D gene (6 bases). Trimming shortened V by 2 bases and J by 2 bases, and 10 bases separated the two germline ends. The CDR3 extends over 16 amino acids. This CDR3 is CASSLSGGAYNSPLHF. As DNA, the CDR3 is TGTGCCAGCAGTTTATCGGGGGGCGCCTATAATTCACCCCTCCACTTT.

This clonotype was seen at least ten times. This rearrangement joins TRBV7-2 to TRBJ2-5, with 12 bases that match TRBD1. The germline CDR1 and CDR2 sequences are SGHTA and FQGNSA. The CDR3 runs 16 residues. Trimming cost V 5 bases and J 4 bases; bases outside gene matches: 8. CDR3 protein: CASSAAGTGGSETQYF. The DNA for the CDR3 is TGTGCCAGCAGCGCCGCCGGGACAGGGGGCTCAGAGACCCAGTACTTC.

Ten or more counts support this clonotype. This sequence joins TRBV7-2 and TRBJ2-1; D is uncertain. The germline V and J ends were trimmed by 6 bases and 6 bases, with 12 bases remaining between them. CDR1 and CDR2 from the germline V gene are SGHTA and FQGNSA. This CDR3 has 13 residues. The CDR3 DNA follows: TGTGCCAGCAGTCCTCAGGTTCCCAATGAGCAGTTCTTC. It specifies CASSPQVPNEQFF.

This clonotype was seen repeatedly, ten times or more. The chain couples TRBV18 to TRBJ2-3; 7 bases are shared with TRBD1. CDR1 and CDR2 from the germline V gene are KGHSH and LQKENI. The CDR3 is made up of 15 amino acids. Trimming took 8 bases from V and 2 from J; bases not matched to a gene: 10. In nucleotides, the CDR3 is TGTGCCAGCCTACCTCCCGGGACAGTCACAGATACGCAGTATTTT. Its translation is CASLPPGTVTDTQYF.

This clonotype has ten or more counts. The genes are TRBV27 and TRBJ2-3; 7 nucleotides line up with TRBD1. Looked up from germline, CDR1 is MNHEY and CDR2 is SMNVEV (reference sequence). The CDR3 is 15 residues long. After removal of 7 bases from V and 2 bases from J, the junction contained 9 bases not matched to a gene. The CDR3 DNA reads as TGTGCCAGCAAACCTACCGGACAGGCCACAGATACGCAGTATTTT. Protein: CASKPTGQATDTQYF.